Presented here are 13 T cell receptor beta chains from one specimen sequenced in a study of cytomegalovirus exposure and HLA in healthy donors. The primer mix had 60 Vbeta and 13 Jbeta primers. The table came from immunoSEQ multiplex PCR; TCRdb's copy has only in-frame clones and leaves some out. The profile shows 150,000 to 200,000 clones, approximately 88% of them singletons. The sample taken for sequencing was PBMCs. These receptors were taken from a man aged 30 to 45 in good health and CMV-seronegative.

V and J are TRBV6-6 and TRBJ1-5; the match to TRBD1 covers 7 bases. Germline-derived CDR1 and CDR2 are MNHNY and SVGAGI (reference sequence). Germline trimming cut 6 bases from V and 0 bases from J; bases unmatched to any gene: 8. The CDR3 length is 16 residues. The CDR3 DNA sequence: TGTGCCAGCAGGCCCGGGACAGAGTATAGCAATCAGCCCCAGCATTTT. It specifies CASRPGTEYSNQPQHF.

This chain links TRBV15 with TRBJ2-5; D ambiguous. Trimming took off 0 bases at V and 5 bases at J, with 4 bases between the two ends. Germline CDR1 LNHNV, CDR2 YYDKDF (reference sequence). The CDR3 consists of 12 residues. Here the CDR3 reads CATSRDQETQYF. The DNA of the CDR3 is TGTGCCACCAGCAGAGATCAGGAGACCCAGTACTTC.

The CDR3 DNA reads TGTGCCAGCAGTTTATCTGGGACAGGGGGCGGCACTGAAGCTTTCTTT. It is translated as CASSLSGTGGGTEAFF. V and J are TRBV27 and TRBJ1-1; 12 bases fit TRBD1. The CDR3 runs to 16 residues. CDR1 and CDR2 from the germline V gene are MNHEY and SMNVEV (reference sequence). Losses at the gene ends were 0 bases for V and 4 bases for J; bases not matched to a gene: 3.

The chain links TRBV18 to TRBJ2-2; 8 nucleotides line up with TRBD2. The V segment lost 0 bases and the J segment 6 bases; nucleotides outside the gene matches: 6. Germline CDR1 KGHSH, CDR2 LQKENI. This CDR3 contains 16 residues. The CDR3 here is CASSPPGTSYAGELFF. The CDR3, as DNA: TGTGCCAGCTCACCACCCGGGACTAGTTATGCCGGGGAGCTGTTTTTT. Full variable domain (remainder filled in from reference TRBV18 and TRBJ2-2): NAGVMQNPRHLVRRRGQEARLRCSPMKGHSHVYWYRQLPEEGLKFMVYLQKENIIDESGMPKERFSAEFPKEGPSILRIQQVVRGDSAAYFCASSPPGTSYAGELFFGEGSRLTVL.

This sequence joins TRBV2 and TRBJ2-1; 7 positions match TRBD1. CDR1 and CDR2 (germline): SNHLY, FYNNEI. CDR3 length equals 15 residues. V lost 6 bases to trimming and J lost 5 bases; unmatched junction nucleotides: 10. The CDR3 nucleotides read TGTGCCAGCAGGTCACAGGGGCCAGCGGACAATGAGCAGTTCTTC. Encoded protein: CASRSQGPADNEQFF.

The chain carries TRBV7-9 and TRBJ1-5; TRBD1 agrees at 8 bases. V gave up 4 bases and J gave up 4 bases; unmatched junction bases: 3. This CDR3 is 14 amino acids long. The germline V gene has CDR1 SEHNR and CDR2 FQNEAQ (reference sequence). The CDR3 DNA follows: TGTGCCAGCAGCTCCGGGACAGGAAATCAGCCCCAGCATTTT. This sequence encodes CASSSGTGNQPQHF.

The CDR3 bases are TGCGCCAGCAGCTTTTCTAGCGGGAGGCCCGCAGATACGCAGTATTTT. This encodes CASSFSSGRPADTQYF. The rearrangement uses TRBV5-1 and TRBJ2-3, with 11 nucleotides matching TRBD2. This CDR3 is built from 16 residues. V lost 2 bases to trimming and J lost 4 bases; unmatched junction nucleotides: 6. Germline CDR1 SGHRS, CDR2 YFSETQ. Together with reference TRBV5-1 and TRBJ2-3, the CDR3 gives the full variable domain: KAGVTQTPRYLIKTRGQQVTLSCSPISGHRSVSWYQQTPGQGLQFLFEYFSETQRNKGNFPGRFSGRQFSNSRSEMNVSTLELGDSALYLCASSFSSGRPADTQYFGPGTRLTVL.

This sequence joins TRBV5-1 and TRBJ2-1, with 9 bases that match TRBD1. J lost 4 bases, V lost 0 bases, and 5 bases had no gene match. This CDR3 has 16 residues. CDR1 and CDR2 (germline): SGHRS, YFSETQ. CDR3 sequence: CASSLDGQGNYNEQFF. The CDR3 region has the DNA TGCGCCAGCAGCTTGGATGGACAGGGGAATTACAATGAGCAGTTCTTC.

This rearrangement joins TRBV2 to TRBJ2-7, with 8 bases aligning to TRBD2. Germline lookup yields CDR1 SNHLY and CDR2 FYNNEI. Trimming removed 5 bases from V and 6 bases from J; junction bases left unmatched: 9. This CDR3 spans 14 amino acids. This chain's CDR3 is CASSNTGGTPEQYF. CDR3 nucleotides: TGTGCCAGCAGTAACACGGGGGGGACCCCCGAGCAGTACTTC.

The gene calls are TRBV29-1 and TRBJ1-3, with a tentative D call TRBD1 (6 bases). V was trimmed by 5 bases and J by 0 bases, leaving 14 bases between them. The CDR3 is made up of 15 amino acids. CDR1 and CDR2 (germline): SQVTM, ANQGSEA. Written as DNA, the CDR3 is TGCAGCGTTACCCGAACAGGGACCTCTGGAAACACCATATATTTT. This sequence encodes CSVTRTGTSGNTIYF.

This clone appeared a single time. The chain recombines TRBV7-9 with TRBJ2-5, with a weak D call TRBD2 (6 bases). The CDR3 has 14 amino acids. Germline CDR1 reads SEHNR; CDR2 reads FQNEAQ (reference sequence). With 2 bases removed from V and 5 bases from J, the gap between germline ends came to 12 bases. The DNA of the CDR3 is TGTGCCAGCAGCTTATCTCTAGCGTGGGAGACCCAGTACTTC. Amino acid sequence: CASSLSLAWETQYF. The variable domain in full, completed from reference TRBV7-9 and TRBJ2-5, reads DTGVSQNPRHKITKRGQNVTFRCDPISEHNRLYWYRQTLGQGPEFLTYFQNEAQLEKSRLLSDRFSAERPKGSFSTLEIQRTEQGDSAMYLCASSLSLAWETQYFGPGTRLLVL.

The J gene is TRBJ1-3, the V gene TRBV9; no clear D gene. The CDR3 covers 17 residues. The V end was cut by 3 bases, the J end by 0 bases, with 16 bases between. From germline, CDR1 is SGDLS and CDR2 YYNGEE. This CDR3 reads CASSARVSWDSGNTIYF. The CDR3 coding sequence is TGTGCCAGCAGCGCGAGGGTTTCGTGGGACTCTGGAAACACCATATATTTT.

V and J are TRBV19 and TRBJ2-2; D might be TRBD2 (7 bases). V lost 4 bases, J lost 0 bases, and 12 bases lay in between. The CDR3 is 16 residues long. Germline CDR1 reads LNHDA; CDR2 reads SQIVND (reference sequence). The CDR3 DNA is TGTGCCAGTAGTAGAGGAGGGGGGGCGAACACCGGGGAGCTGTTTTTT. This gives the protein CASSRGGGANTGELFF.